Listed below are T cell receptor beta chains from one sample, sequenced in a study of blood T cell repertoires in COVID-19. Profiled with immunoSEQ multiplex PCR; TCRdb holds only in-frame clones, not every one. The sample yields a few hundred thousand clones, approximately 90% seen once. What was sequenced was PBMCs or T cells enriched from blood (not recorded which). These receptor sequences come from a woman younger than 35 who had recovered from COVID-19. Both conserved end residues are part of each CDR3. A D gene is named only where the DNA matches it firmly. The size field is filled for only some rows; it gives once, few, many or a size class.

cdr3_length d_call clone_size j_call v_call cdr3_nt cdr3_aa
14 - once TRBJ1-2 TRBV28 TGTGCCAGCAGTTCCCCCGGGAGGGACTATGGCTACACCTTC CASSSPGRDYGYTF
15 TRBD2 - TRBJ2-3 TRBV29-1 TGCAGCGTTCGTGATACGGGACTAGCTATTTTGCCGCAGTATTTT CSVRDTGLAILPQYF
16 TRBD2 - TRBJ2-3 TRBV4-3 TGCGCCAGCAGCCAAGACTTGGGGACTAGCAGACATACGCAGTATTTT CASSQDLGTSRHTQYF
19 TRBD2 - TRBJ2-1 TRBV6-2/TRBV6-3 TGTGCCAGCAGCCGCAATCAGCTAACTAGCGGGGGCCGCTACAATGAGCAGTTCTTC CASSRNQLTSGGRYNEQFF
15 - - TRBJ1-1 TRBV29-1 TGCAGCGTTGTTGGTGGGGCCCTTGTGGGGACTGAAGCTTTCTTT CSVVGGALVGTEAFF
17 TRBD2 - TRBJ2-5 TRBV7-2 TGTGCCAGCAGCTTAGTTTTTCAGCGGGGGTTCCAAGAGACCCAGTACTTC CASSLVFQRGFQETQYF
14 - - TRBJ1-5 TRBV2 TGTGCCAGCAGTGACCCAATATCCGACAGTGCGCTACATTTT CASSDPISDSALHF
13 - - TRBJ1-4 TRBV4-1 TGCGCCAGCAGCCACTTGGACAGTGAAAAACTGTTTTTT CASSHLDSEKLFF
12 - - TRBJ1-1 TRBV6-5 TGTGCCAGCAGTAACAGGGATACTGAAGCTTTCTTT CASSNRDTEAFF
15 - - TRBJ2-7 TRBV19 TGTGCCAGTAGTATAGGGCCGGGAATAACCTACGAGCAGTACTTC CASSIGPGITYEQYF
17 - - TRBJ1-5 TRBV6-2/TRBV6-3 TGTGCCAGCAGTTATCCGAGGGACACCCATAGCAATCAGCCCCAGCATTTT CASSYPRDTHSNQPQHF
16 - few TRBJ1-3 TRBV7-2 TGTGCCAGCAGCTCTCGGACAGCAAGCTCTGGAAACACCATATATTTT CASSSRTASSGNTIYF
17 TRBD1 - TRBJ1-6 TRBV5-1 TGCGCCAGCAGCTTGGGACAGGGTGGGTCCTATAATTCACCCCTCCACTTT CASSLGQGGSYNSPLHF
14 - - TRBJ1-5 TRBV3-1/TRBV3-2 TGTGCCAGCAGCCAAGGTTCGGTTAAGCAGCCCCAGCATTTT CASSQGSVKQPQHF
15 TRBD1 - TRBJ2-7 TRBV7-9 TGTGCCAGCAGTTTTCCGGGACAGCTCTCCTACGAGCAGTACTTC CASSFPGQLSYEQYF
12 - - TRBJ2-7 TRBV15 TGTGCCACCAGCGCCCCCGGCTACGAGCAGTACTTC CATSAPGYEQYF
17 TRBD1 - TRBJ1-3 TRBV15 TGTGCCACCAGCAGCTGGGGGGTAGAAGGACAGGGGAGCACCATATATTTT CATSSWGVEGQGSTIYF
14 - - TRBJ2-7 TRBV4-1 TGCGCCAGCAGCCAAGTCGGAGGGCCGGGCGAGCAGTACTTC CASSQVGGPGEQYF
18 TRBD2 - TRBJ2-3 TRBV5-1 TGCGCCAGCAGGGGAGGACTAGCGGGGGCCTCTAGCACAGATACGCAGTATTTT CASRGGLAGASSTDTQYF
14 - - TRBJ1-2 TRBV28 TGTGCCAGCGGATACAGGCAGTTTAACTATGGCTACACCTTC CASGYRQFNYGYTF
14 - - TRBJ1-1 TRBV7-9 TGTGCCAGCAGCCATGGGCGATCGGGGGGTGAAGCTTTCTTT CASSHGRSGGEAFF
13 - - TRBJ2-7 TRBV19 TGTGCCAGTAACCGTCAGCCCGGCGGCGAGCAGTACTTC CASNRQPGGEQYF
20 - - TRBJ2-5 TRBV5-1 TGCGCCAGCAGCTTGGCGGCCTCGGGACCCTGGGGGGAACCAAAGGAGACCCAGTACTTC CASSLAASGPWGEPKETQYF
13 - - TRBJ1-6 TRBV5-6 TGTGCCAGCAGCTTGCCGGGAGATTCACCCCTCCACTTT CASSLPGDSPLHF
13 TRBD1 - TRBJ1-4 TRBV19 TGTGCCTGCCGAAGACAGGGTAATGAAAAACTGTTTTTT CACRRQGNEKLFF
16 - - TRBJ2-7 TRBV7-8 TGTGCCAGCAGCTTAGGGGGCAGACAACACTCCTACGAGCAGTACTTC CASSLGGRQHSYEQYF
13 - - TRBJ2-1 TRBV7-9 TGTGCCAGCAGCTTAGATGCGGGTAGCGAGCAGTTCTTC CASSLDAGSEQFF
13 - once TRBJ2-5 TRBV9 TGTGCCAGCAGCGTAGGCCGCGCGGAGACCCAGTACTTC CASSVGRAETQYF
14 - - TRBJ2-5 TRBV6-8 TGTGCGGGAACAGGGACGAACTTACAAGAGACCCAGTACTTC CAGTGTNLQETQYF
14 - - TRBJ1-4 TRBV19 TGTGCCAGTAGTGAGGACAGCCCTAATGAAAAACTGTTTTTT CASSEDSPNEKLFF
13 - - TRBJ2-3 TRBV5-1 TGCGCCAGCAGCTTTCCGGGGGAAGATACGCAGTATTTT CASSFPGEDTQYF
12 - - TRBJ1-4 TRBV25-1 TGTGCCAGTAAAAGAGGTAATGAAAAACTGTTTTTT CASKRGNEKLFF
13 - - TRBJ1-1 TRBV28 TGTGCCAGCACGGGGGTCCCACAGGTTGAAGCTTTCTTT CASTGVPQVEAFF
15 - - TRBJ2-2 TRBV7-7 TGTGCTAGCAGCTTAATAGGAGGAAACACCGGGGAGCTGTTTTTT CASSLIGGNTGELFF
13 TRBD1 - TRBJ1-1 TRBV6-5 TGTGCCAGCATACCGGGACAGGGGGCTGAAGCTTTCTTT CASIPGQGAEAFF
12 - - TRBJ1-2 TRBV3-1/TRBV3-2 TGTGCCAGCAGCCCCCTGGGGAGAGGCTACACCTTC CASSPLGRGYTF
16 - - TRBJ2-7 TRBV28 TGTGCCAGCAGTTTGCGCCAGTGGAGACGTCCCTACGAGCAGTACTTC CASSLRQWRRPYEQYF
12 TRBD1 - TRBJ1-1 TRBV2 TGTGCCTTCAGGGGGGTGAACACTGAAGCTTTCTTT CAFRGVNTEAFF
13 - medium-sized TRBJ2-2 TRBV6-4 TGTGCCAGCAGTGGGGGGGACACCGGGGAGCTGTTTTTT CASSGGDTGELFF
11 - - TRBJ2-3 TRBV7-2 TGTGCCAGCAGACTGTCCGATACGCAGTATTTT CASRLSDTQYF
14 TRBD2 - TRBJ2-1 TRBV5-1 TGCGCCAGCAGCTTGGCTGGACTGGGAGGGGAGCAGTTCTTC CASSLAGLGGEQFF
15 TRBD2 - TRBJ2-1 TRBV9 TGTGCCAGCAGCGGTGAGGTAGCGGGGGGAAATGAGCAGTTCTTC CASSGEVAGGNEQFF
15 TRBD1 few TRBJ1-4 TRBV10-3 TGTGCCATCAGTACAGGGGAGAGAACTAATGAAAAACTGTTTTTT CAISTGERTNEKLFF
13 TRBD1 - TRBJ1-2 TRBV6-5 TGTGCCAGCAGGGGGGACAGGGGATCTGGCTACACCTTC CASRGDRGSGYTF
14 TRBD1 - TRBJ2-5 TRBV5-1 TGCGCCAGCAGCTCCGGACAGGGGGCGGAGACCCAGTACTTC CASSSGQGAETQYF
14 TRBD1 - TRBJ2-5 TRBV11-3 TGTGCCAGCAGCGGACGGACAGGGCCAGAGACCCAGTACTTC CASSGRTGPETQYF
14 - - TRBJ2-5 TRBV19 TGTGCCAGTAGTATAGCGGCAGGGCAAGAGACCCAGTACTTC CASSIAAGQETQYF
14 - - TRBJ1-1 TRBV6-5 TGTGCCAGCAGTTACCGAAGGACAGCTGATGAAGCTTTCTTT CASSYRRTADEAFF
15 TRBD1 - TRBJ1-1 TRBV11-3 TGTGCCAGCAGCGGAGGACAGGGCGGGGACACTGAAGCTTTCTTT CASSGGQGGDTEAFF
12 - once TRBJ2-1 TRBV25-1 TGTGCCACCCAAGAGGGGGTAAATGAGCAGTTCTTC CATQEGVNEQFF
13 - - TRBJ2-7 TRBV5-6 TGTGCCAGCAGCTTGTTGACAAGCTACGAGCAGTACTTC CASSLLTSYEQYF
15 TRBD2 - TRBJ2-3 TRBV11-2 TGTGCCAGCAAAGGACTAGCGGGGGGGCCGGGTACGCAGTATTTT CASKGLAGGPGTQYF
17 TRBD1 - TRBJ1-2 TRBV2 TGTGCCAGCAGTGTTGAGGCAGGGGGCCCTATAGTCTATGGCTACACCTTC CASSVEAGGPIVYGYTF
13 - - TRBJ1-1 TRBV6-5 TGTGCCAGCACCAATAGGGGGACCACTGAAGCTTTCTTT CASTNRGTTEAFF
14 TRBD1 - TRBJ2-7 TRBV14 TGTGCCAGCAGCTTGACGGGACAGGTCTACGAGCAGTACTTC CASSLTGQVYEQYF
14 - - TRBJ2-1 TRBV11-2 TGTGCCAGCAGCTTAGGCGGGGATGGCAATGAGCAGTTCTTC CASSLGGDGNEQFF
13 - - TRBJ2-5 TRBV7-8 TGTGCCAGCGTGAGAAATCGGCAAGAGACCCAGTACTTC CASVRNRQETQYF
16 - - TRBJ1-2 TRBV21-1 TGTGCCAGCAGCAAGGTACAGGGTCGGCCTAACTATGGCTACACCTTC CASSKVQGRPNYGYTF
14 - - TRBJ1-4 TRBV4-1 TGCGCCAGCAGCGATGACAGTACTAATGAAAAACTGTTTTTT CASSDDSTNEKLFF
15 TRBD1 - TRBJ1-1 TRBV24-1 TGTGCCACCAGTAACTCCGGCAGGGGGCCGGCTGAAGCTTTCTTT CATSNSGRGPAEAFF